This entry lists 23 T cell receptor beta chains sequenced from one sample in a study of shared clonotypes between healthy human individuals. Profiling relied on immunoSEQ multiplex PCR, and the TCRdb table lists in-frame clones only, not all of them. The sample records 2,500,000 or so clones, more than 80% being singletons. The specimen was naive CD4+ T cells sorted from blood. As for subset: CD45RA+ positively selected. The source of these receptors is a man between 18 and 35 years old in good health.

The chain uses TRBV2 and TRBJ1-4; no firm D call. From germline, CDR1 is SNHLY and CDR2 FYNNEI. The V end lost 1 base, the J end lost 4 bases, and 10 bases lay between the germline ends. The CDR3 consists of 15 residues. The CDR3 loop is CASSEEGMINEKLFF. CDR3 nucleotide sequence: TGTGCCAGCAGTGAAGAAGGGATGATTAATGAAAAACTGTTTTTT.

The chain is built from TRBV27 and TRBJ2-1, with 9 bases that match TRBD1. Per germline, CDR1 MNHEY and CDR2 SMNVEV (reference sequence). The CDR3 loop spans 15 amino acids. The ends lost 6 bases at V and 5 bases at J; junction bases unmatched: 8. CDR3 protein: CASRSTGTGNNEQFF. CDR3 coding DNA: TGTGCCAGCAGATCCACCGGGACAGGGAACAATGAGCAGTTCTTC.

The gene calls are TRBV4-1 and TRBJ1-1; D might be TRBD1 (5 bases). Germline V lookup: CDR1 MGHRA, CDR2 YSYEKL. The CDR3 runs 15 residues. V lost 4 bases to trimming and J lost 2 bases, with 14 bases between them. DNA for the CDR3: TGCGCCAGCAGCCTGGGGACGGGTATCAACACTGAAGCTTTCTTT. This sequence encodes CASSLGTGINTEAFF.

The chain employs TRBV19 and TRBJ2-3; 11 bases fit TRBD2. Germline assignment: CDR1 LNHDA and CDR2 SQIVND (reference sequence). The CDR3 totals 16 residues. V shed 8 bases, J shed 1 base, and the junction held 8 bases outside the gene matches. The CDR3 sequence is CASPSGRPTGTDTQYF. The CDR3 DNA reads TGTGCCAGTCCTAGCGGGAGGCCGACAGGCACAGATACGCAGTATTTT. Together with reference TRBV19 and TRBJ2-3, the CDR3 gives the full variable domain: DGGITQSPKYLFRKEGQNVTLSCEQNLNHDAMYWYRQDPGQGLRLIYYSQIVNDFQKGDIAEGYSVSREKKESFPLTVTSAQKNPTAFYLCASPSGRPTGTDTQYFGPGTRLTVL.

This clone showed up just once. J is TRBJ2-7 and V is TRBV18; the match to TRBD2 covers 14 bases. Germline lookup yields CDR1 KGHSH and CDR2 LQKENI. This CDR3 is built from 15 residues. With V trimmed by 4 bases and J by 7 bases, 6 bases remained unmatched. Here the CDR3 reads CASSQGTSGRGEQYF. CDR3 DNA: TGTGCCAGCTCACAAGGGACTAGCGGGAGAGGTGAGCAGTACTTC.

This clone occurred once. The CDR3 DNA reads TGTGCCAGCAGAGGTCTCGGGGTTGCCGGGGAGCTGTTTTTT. It translates to CASRGLGVAGELFF. This chain links TRBV6-1 with TRBJ2-2; possible D gene TRBD2, 5 bases. This CDR3 contains 14 residues. Germline V gene sequence: CDR1 MNHNS, CDR2 SASEGT. The ends were cut back, 6 bases at V and 6 bases at J, with 14 bases in the middle.

This clone was seen just once. V is TRBV4-1 and J is TRBJ2-7; D call uncertain. CDR3 length: 15 amino acids. The V end lost 2 bases, the J end lost 2 bases, and 13 bases lay between the germline ends. CDR1 and CDR2 from the germline V gene are MGHRA and YSYEKL. The DNA of the CDR3 is TGCGCCAGCAGCCAATCTCGCGGAGCTACCTACGAGCAGTACTTC. Its translation: CASSQSRGATYEQYF.

The rearrangement uses TRBV6-1 and TRBJ2-5; 14 bases match TRBD2. The germline V gene encodes CDR1 MNHNS and CDR2 SASEGT. V dropped 10 bases and J dropped 4; count of bases not matched to a gene: 8. The CDR3 totals 15 residues. DNA for the CDR3: TGTGCCACCCGGACTAGCGGGGGGTCGGGAGAGACCCAGTACTTC. Translated: CATRTSGGSGETQYF.

The CDR3 is CASSQDPTSYYEQYF. The CDR3 coding sequence is TGCGCCAGCAGCCAAGACCCCACTAGTTACTACGAGCAGTACTTC. This sequence joins TRBV4-3 and TRBJ2-5; D may be TRBD2 (5 bases). The J call may be wrong; the DNA end is better matched by TRBJ2-7. The CDR3 sequence is 15 residues long. Germline CDR1 reads LGHNA; CDR2 reads YSLEER.

This clone has just one count. This rearrangement joins TRBV5-1 to TRBJ1-2, with 11 bases identical to TRBD1. The V segment lost 4 bases and the J segment 4 bases; nucleotides outside the gene matches: 6. The CDR3 totals 15 residues. The V gene's germline CDR1 is SGHRS and CDR2 YFSETQ. CDR3 nucleotides: TGCGCCAGCAGCGCGGGACAGGGGGTCGTCTATGGCTACACCTTC. Amino acids: CASSAGQGVVYGYTF.

This chain connects TRBV2 to TRBJ2-2, with 11 bases identical to TRBD1. CDR3 length: 16 amino acids. Per the germline V gene, CDR1 is SNHLY and CDR2 is FYNNEI. Trimming at V came to 4 bases and at J to 6 bases, leaving 7 bases not matched to a gene. CDR3 sequence (DNA): TGTGCCAGCAGTGTGGACAGGGGGCGTTCGGCCGGGGAGCTGTTTTTT. It is translated as CASSVDRGRSAGELFF.

This sequence joins TRBV28 and TRBJ1-2; the D is unclear. Trimming pared 6 bases from V and 3 bases from J, leaving 8 bases between. This CDR3 has 12 amino acids. Germline CDR1 and CDR2: MDHEN and SYDVKM. CDR3 sequence: CASRLADYGYTF. The DNA for the CDR3 is TGTGCCAGCAGGCTGGCCGACTATGGCTACACCTTC.

The chain uses TRBV11-3 and TRBJ2-6, with 10 bases matching TRBD1. The CDR3 length is 18 residues. V lost 1 base and J lost 1; bases outside the gene matches: 4. CDR1 is SGHNT and CDR2 is YENEEA in the germline V gene. In DNA form, the CDR3 reads TGTGCCAGCAGCTTAGGATGGGACAGGGGATCTGGGGCCAACGTCCTGACTTTC. Its protein is CASSLGWDRGSGANVLTF. The whole variable domain, filled in from reference TRBV11-3 and TRBJ2-6, reads EAGVVQSPRYKIIEKKQPVAFWCNPISGHNTLYWYLQNLGQGPELLIRYENEEAVDDSQLPKDRFSAERLKGVDSTLKIQPAELGDSAVYLCASSLGWDRGSGANVLTFGAGSRLTVL.

The chain recombines TRBV28 with TRBJ1-6; the match to TRBD1 covers 7 bases. The CDR3 length is 19 residues. V shed 6 bases, J shed 2 bases, and the junction held 16 bases outside the gene matches. CDR1 is MDHEN, CDR2 SYDVKM, per germline. The CDR3 nucleotides are TGTGCCAGCAGCTTACCGGGGACTAGACAGGGCCCCTATAATTCACCCCTCCACTTT. This codes for CASSLPGTRQGPYNSPLHF.

The chain uses TRBV2 and TRBJ1-6; perhaps TRBD1 as D (5 bases). Looked up from germline, CDR1 is SNHLY and CDR2 is FYNNEI. V was pared by 7 bases and J by 7 bases, with 20 bases between. The CDR3 runs to 16 residues. CDR3 sequence (DNA): TGTGCCAGCACGATAATTTCCGGGGGAATGAATTCACCCCTCCACTTT. Encoded protein: CASTIISGGMNSPLHF.

The chain has TRBV7-9 and TRBJ2-5, with 8 nucleotides matching TRBD1. This CDR3 spans 15 amino acids. The germline gives CDR1 SEHNR, CDR2 FQNEAQ (reference sequence). Unmatched junction bases numbered 7, after V lost 6 bases and J lost 1 base. The CDR3 protein is CASSPTGGGQETQYF. The CDR3 nucleotides are TGTGCCAGCAGTCCTACAGGGGGTGGCCAAGAGACCCAGTACTTC.

The chain carries TRBV27 and TRBJ1-4, with unresolved D. The V end was cut by 4 bases, the J end by 0 bases, with 6 bases between. Germline V lookup: CDR1 MNHEY, CDR2 SMNVEV (reference sequence). The CDR3 runs 14 residues. This chain's CDR3 is CASSYSATNEKLFF. DNA of the CDR3: TGTGCCAGCAGTTACAGTGCAACTAATGAAAAACTGTTTTTT.

The chain carries TRBV7-2 and TRBJ2-1; D gene uncertain. V was pared by 0 bases and J by 1 base, with 10 bases between. The CDR3 sequence is 16 residues long. Germline CDR1 and CDR2: SGHTA and FQGNSA. CDR3 nucleotides: TGTGCCAGCAGCTTAGCTCCTGACGCATCCTACAATGAGCAGTTCTTC. It yields the protein CASSLAPDASYNEQFF.

With respect to this clone: This sample also contains other DNA sequences that code for the same CDR3. The chain carries TRBV5-1 and TRBJ1-4; no reliable D call. The CDR3 loop spans 15 amino acids. The V gene lost 0 bases and the J gene lost 0 bases, with 6 bases spanning the gap. Germline-derived CDR1 and CDR2 are SGHRS and YFSETQ. This chain's CDR3 is CASSLEGATNEKLFF. DNA of the CDR3: TGCGCCAGCAGCTTGGAGGGCGCAACTAATGAAAAACTGTTTTTT. The variable domain in full, completed from reference TRBV5-1 and TRBJ1-4, reads KAGVTQTPRYLIKTRGQQVTLSCSPISGHRSVSWYQQTPGQGLQFLFEYFSETQRNKGNFPGRFSGRQFSNSRSEMNVSTLELGDSALYLCASSLEGATNEKLFFGSGTQLSVL.

This chain joins TRBV28 and TRBJ1-4, with TRBD1 matching 9 bases. Unmatched junction bases numbered 12, after V lost 3 bases and J lost 7 bases. This CDR3 spans 17 amino acids. Germline CDR1 and CDR2: MDHEN and SYDVKM. The CDR3 region is CASSFGYTRTGAEKLFF. CDR3 DNA: TGTGCCAGCAGTTTTGGCTACACTCGGACAGGGGCTGAAAAACTGTTTTTT.

This clone was recorded only once. This CDR3 is also generated by other DNA sequences in the sample. V is TRBV30 and J is TRBJ1-5; D unclear. The CDR3 is 13 residues long. Trimming removed 1 base from V and 2 bases from J, with 6 bases in between. Germline loops: CDR1 GTSNPN, CDR2 SVGIG (reference sequence). As DNA, the CDR3 is TGTGCCTGGAGTGCTCAGGGCAATCAGCCCCAGCATTTT. Protein product: CAWSAQGNQPQHF. The full variable domain, in which reference TRBV30 and TRBJ1-5 provide the parts outside the CDR3, is SQTIHQWPATLVQPVGSPLSLECTVEGTSNPNLYWYRQAAGRGLQLLFYSVGIGQISSEVPQNLSASRPQDRQFILSSKKLLLSDSGFYLCAWSAQGNQPQHFGDGTRLSIL.

The gene calls are TRBV7-9 and TRBJ2-5; unclear D gene. Trimming pared 2 bases from V and 5 bases from J, leaving 6 bases between. This CDR3 is built from 12 residues. The germline V gene encodes CDR1 SEHNR and CDR2 FQNEAQ (reference sequence). This chain's CDR3 is CASSLLSETQYF. The CDR3 DNA is TGTGCCAGCAGCTTACTCTCGGAGACCCAGTACTTC.

Written as DNA, the CDR3 is TGTGCCAGCAGCGTAGGAGCAGGGTCGCCCACAGATACGCAGTATTTT. Translating gives CASSVGAGSPTDTQYF. The chain is built from TRBV9 and TRBJ2-3, with a weak D call TRBD1 (5 bases). The germline V gene has CDR1 SGDLS and CDR2 YYNGEE. The CDR3 length is 16 residues. The V and J ends lost 0 bases and 2 bases respectively, with 13 bases between them.